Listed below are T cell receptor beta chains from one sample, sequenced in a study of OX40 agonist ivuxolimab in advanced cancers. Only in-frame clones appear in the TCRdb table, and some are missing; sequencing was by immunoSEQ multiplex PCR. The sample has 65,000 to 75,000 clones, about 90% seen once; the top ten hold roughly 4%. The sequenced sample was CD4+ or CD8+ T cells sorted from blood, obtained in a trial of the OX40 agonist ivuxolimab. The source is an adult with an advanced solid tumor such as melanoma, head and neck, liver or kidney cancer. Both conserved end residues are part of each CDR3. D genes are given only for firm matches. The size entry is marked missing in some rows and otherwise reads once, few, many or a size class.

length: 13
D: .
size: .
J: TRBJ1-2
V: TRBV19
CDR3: CASAGGMFYGYTF
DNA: TGTGCCAGTGCCGGTGGCATGTTCTATGGCTACACCTTC

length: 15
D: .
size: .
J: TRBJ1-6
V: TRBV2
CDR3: CASRTETGLGSPLHF
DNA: TGTGCCAGCAGAACCGAAACAGGCTTGGGTTCACCCCTCCACTTT

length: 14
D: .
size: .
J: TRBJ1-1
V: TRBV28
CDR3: CASSLGGTKTEAFF
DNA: TGTGCCAGCAGTTTAGGGGGGACAAAGACTGAAGCTTTCTTT

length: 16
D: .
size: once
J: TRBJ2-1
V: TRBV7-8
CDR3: CASSLARGASYNEQFF
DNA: TGTGCCAGCAGCTTAGCTCGGGGGGCCTCCTACAATGAGCAGTTCTTC

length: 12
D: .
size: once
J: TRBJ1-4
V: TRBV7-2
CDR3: CASSLYNEKLFF
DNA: TGTGCCAGCAGCCTCTATAATGAAAAACTGTTTTTT

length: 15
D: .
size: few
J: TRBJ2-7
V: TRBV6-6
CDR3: CASSNPRQGLREQYF
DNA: TGTGCCAGCAGCAACCCCCGGCAGGGTTTAAGGGAGCAGTACTTC

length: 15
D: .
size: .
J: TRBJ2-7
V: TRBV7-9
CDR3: CASSLAQGSTYEQYF
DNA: TGTGCCAGCAGCTTAGCCCAGGGTTCCACCTACGAGCAGTACTTC

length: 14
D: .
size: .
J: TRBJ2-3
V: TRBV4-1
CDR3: CASAPGILGDTQYF
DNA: TGCGCCAGCGCTCCGGGGATACTAGGGGATACGCAGTATTTT

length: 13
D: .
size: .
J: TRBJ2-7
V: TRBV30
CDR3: CAWSDGRSYEQYF
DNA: TGTGCCTGGAGTGACGGACGGAGCTACGAGCAGTACTTC

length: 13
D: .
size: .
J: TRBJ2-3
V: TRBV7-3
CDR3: CASSSRVRDTQYF
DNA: TGTGCCAGCAGCTCCCGGGTTCGGGATACGCAGTATTTT

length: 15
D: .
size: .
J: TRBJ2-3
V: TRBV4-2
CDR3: CASSQDLLDRNTQYF
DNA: TGTGCCAGCAGCCAAGATCTTCTGGATCGGAATACGCAGTATTTT

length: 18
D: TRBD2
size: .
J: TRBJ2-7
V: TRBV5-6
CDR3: CASSWEGLQEFRRYEQYF
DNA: TGTGCCAGCAGCTGGGAGGGCCTCCAGGAATTTCGAAGATACGAGCAGTACTTC

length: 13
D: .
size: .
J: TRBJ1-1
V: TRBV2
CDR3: CASSVGGNTEAFF
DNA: TGTGCCAGCAGTGTAGGGGGAAACACTGAAGCTTTCTTT

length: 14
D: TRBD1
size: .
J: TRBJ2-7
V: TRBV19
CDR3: CASSTRDRSYEQYF
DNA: TGTGCCAGTAGTACCCGGGACAGGTCCTACGAGCAGTACTTC

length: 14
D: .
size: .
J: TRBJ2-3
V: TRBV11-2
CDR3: CASSFNGNTDTQYF
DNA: TGTGCCAGCAGCTTTAATGGGAACACAGATACGCAGTATTTT

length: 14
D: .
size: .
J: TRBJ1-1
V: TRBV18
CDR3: CASSADRKNTEAFF
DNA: TGTGCCAGCTCCGCCGACAGGAAGAACACTGAAGCTTTCTTT

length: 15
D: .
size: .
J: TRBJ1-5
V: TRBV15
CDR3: CATSRDLQGAQPQHF
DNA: TGTGCCACCAGCAGAGATCTACAGGGCGCCCAGCCCCAGCATTTT

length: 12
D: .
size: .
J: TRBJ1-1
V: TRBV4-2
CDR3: CASSLQGTEAFF
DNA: TGTGCCAGCAGCCTACAGGGCACTGAAGCTTTCTTT

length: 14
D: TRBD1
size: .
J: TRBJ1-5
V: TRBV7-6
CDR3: CASSVGTGNQPQHF
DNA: TGTGCCAGCAGCGTAGGGACAGGCAATCAGCCCCAGCATTTT

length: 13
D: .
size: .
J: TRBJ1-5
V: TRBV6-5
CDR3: CASSYGRNQPQHF
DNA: TGTGCCAGCAGTTACGGGCGCAATCAGCCCCAGCATTTT

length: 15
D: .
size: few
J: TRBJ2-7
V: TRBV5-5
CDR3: CASSSRDTESYEQYF
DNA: TGTGCCAGCAGCTCCCGGGACACGGAATCCTACGAGCAGTACTTC

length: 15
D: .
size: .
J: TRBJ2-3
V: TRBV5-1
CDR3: CASSLGGRNTDTQYF
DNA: TGCGCCAGCAGCTTGGGGGGACGGAACACAGATACGCAGTATTTT

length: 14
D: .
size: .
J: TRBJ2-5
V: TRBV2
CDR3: CASSRPLEGETQYF
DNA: TGTGCCAGCAGTCGCCCCCTGGAGGGAGAGACCCAGTACTTC

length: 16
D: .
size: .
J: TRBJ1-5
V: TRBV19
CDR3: CASSRTGTTANQPQHF
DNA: TGTGCCAGTAGTAGAACCGGGACAACGGCTAATCAGCCCCAGCATTTT

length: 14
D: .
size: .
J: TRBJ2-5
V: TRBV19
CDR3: CASSIDYTEETQYF
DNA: TGTGCCAGTAGTATAGATTACACAGAAGAGACCCAGTACTTC

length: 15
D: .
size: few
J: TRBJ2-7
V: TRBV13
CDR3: CASSALQAIAYEQYF
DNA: TGTGCCAGCAGCGCGTTACAGGCGATCGCCTACGAGCAGTACTTC

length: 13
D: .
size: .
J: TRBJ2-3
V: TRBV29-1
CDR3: CSVRADPTDTQYF
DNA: TGCAGCGTGAGAGCGGACCCCACAGATACGCAGTATTTT

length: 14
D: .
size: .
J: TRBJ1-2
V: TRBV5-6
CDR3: CASSLGTPNYGYTF
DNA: TGTGCCAGCAGCTTAGGGACACCTAACTATGGCTACACCTTC

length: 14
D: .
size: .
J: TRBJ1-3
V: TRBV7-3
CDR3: CASSPGASSNTIYF
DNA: TGTGCCAGCAGCCCCGGGGCTTCTTCAAACACCATATATTTT

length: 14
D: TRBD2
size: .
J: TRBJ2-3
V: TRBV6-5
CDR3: CASRTGGPADTQYF
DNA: TGTGCCAGCAGGACGGGGGGGCCCGCAGATACGCAGTATTTT

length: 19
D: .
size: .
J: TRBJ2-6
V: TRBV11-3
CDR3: CASSLYSVQGDSGANVLTF
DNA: TGTGCCAGCAGCTTATATAGCGTCCAGGGCGACTCTGGGGCCAACGTCCTGACTTTC

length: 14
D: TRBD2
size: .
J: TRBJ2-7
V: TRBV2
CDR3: CASRVGLATGEQYF
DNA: TGTGCCAGCAGGGTGGGACTAGCTACGGGGGAGCAGTACTTC

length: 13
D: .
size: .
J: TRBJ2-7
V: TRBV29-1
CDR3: CSGLQAPHYEQYF
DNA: TGCAGCGGCTTACAGGCCCCGCACTACGAGCAGTACTTC

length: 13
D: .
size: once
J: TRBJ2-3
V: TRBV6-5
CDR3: CASSMQSTDTQYF
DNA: TGTGCCAGCAGTATGCAGAGCACAGATACGCAGTATTTT

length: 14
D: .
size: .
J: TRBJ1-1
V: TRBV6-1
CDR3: CASRPTEKNTEAFF
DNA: TGTGCCAGCAGGCCGACAGAGAAGAACACTGAAGCTTTCTTT

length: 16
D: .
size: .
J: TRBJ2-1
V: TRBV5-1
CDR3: CASSLEAVSSYNEQFF
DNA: TGCGCCAGCAGCTTGGAAGCGGTGAGCTCCTACAATGAGCAGTTCTTC

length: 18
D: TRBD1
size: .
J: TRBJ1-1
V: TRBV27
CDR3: CASSLRAGGSVRSTEAFF
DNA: TGTGCCAGCAGTTTACGCGCAGGGGGGTCGGTTAGGAGCACTGAAGCTTTCTTT

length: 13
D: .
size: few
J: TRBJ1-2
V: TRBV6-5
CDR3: CASSVQGLRGYTF
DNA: TGTGCCAGCAGTGTACAGGGTCTAAGAGGCTACACCTTC

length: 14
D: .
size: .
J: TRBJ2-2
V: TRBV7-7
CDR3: CASSLTGNTGELFF
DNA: TGTGCCAGCAGCTTAACGGGTAACACCGGGGAGCTGTTTTTT

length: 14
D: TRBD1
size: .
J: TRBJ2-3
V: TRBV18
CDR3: CASSPTGTTDTQYF
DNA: TGTGCCAGCTCACCGACAGGGACCACAGATACGCAGTATTTT

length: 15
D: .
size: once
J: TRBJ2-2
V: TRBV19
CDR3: CASTHTTVNTGELFF
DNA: TGTGCCAGTACTCACACAACAGTAAACACCGGGGAGCTGTTTTTT

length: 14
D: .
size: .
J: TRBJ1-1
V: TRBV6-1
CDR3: CASSGRHQTPGAFF
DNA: TGTGCCAGCAGTGGAAGGCATCAGACACCCGGAGCTTTCTTT

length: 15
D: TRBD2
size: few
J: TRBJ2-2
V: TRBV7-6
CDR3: CASSLRTSAAGELFF
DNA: TGTGCCAGCAGCTTAAGGACTAGTGCCGCCGGGGAGCTGTTTTTT

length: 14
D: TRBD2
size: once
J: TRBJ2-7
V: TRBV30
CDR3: CAWSGTRYLEEQYF
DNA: TGTGCCTGGAGCGGGACTAGATACTTGGAGGAGCAGTACTTC

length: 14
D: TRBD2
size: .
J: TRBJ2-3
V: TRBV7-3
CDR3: CASSSGLAGDTQYF
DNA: TGTGCCAGCAGCTCGGGCCTAGCGGGAGATACGCAGTATTTT

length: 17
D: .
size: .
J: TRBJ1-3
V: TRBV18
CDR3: CASSPPSRKNSGNTIYF
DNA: TGTGCCAGCTCACCACCCAGTAGAAAGAACTCTGGAAACACCATATATTTT

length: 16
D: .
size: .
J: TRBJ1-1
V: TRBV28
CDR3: CASPPVGRGRNTEAFF
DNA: TGTGCCAGTCCCCCCGTGGGTCGGGGCCGGAACACTGAAGCTTTCTTT

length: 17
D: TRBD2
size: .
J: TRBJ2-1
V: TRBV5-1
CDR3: CASSLVPSGTSYNEQFF
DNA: TGCGCCAGCAGCTTGGTCCCCAGCGGGACCTCCTACAATGAGCAGTTCTTC

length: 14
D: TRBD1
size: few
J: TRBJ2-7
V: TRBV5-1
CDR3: CASSSGQAGGEQYF
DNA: TGCGCCAGCAGCTCGGGACAGGCCGGAGGGGAGCAGTACTTC

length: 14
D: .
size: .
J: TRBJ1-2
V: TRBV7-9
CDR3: CASSLGGSTYGYTF
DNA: TGTGCCAGCAGCTTAGGAGGGTCCACCTATGGCTACACCTTC

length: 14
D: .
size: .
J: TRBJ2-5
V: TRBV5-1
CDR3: CASMIRGDQETQYF
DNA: TGCGCCAGCATGATCCGAGGGGACCAAGAGACCCAGTACTTC

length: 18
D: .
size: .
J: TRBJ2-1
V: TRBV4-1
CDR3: CASSQEVGVAGTSDEQFF
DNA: TGCGCCAGCAGCCAAGAAGTCGGGGTGGCGGGGACGAGCGATGAGCAGTTCTTC

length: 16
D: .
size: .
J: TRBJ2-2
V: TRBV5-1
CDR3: CASGPGSAVGTGELFF
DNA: TGCGCCAGCGGACCCGGGAGCGCTGTGGGCACCGGGGAGCTGTTTTTT

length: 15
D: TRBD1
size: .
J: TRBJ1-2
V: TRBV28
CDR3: CASSPGSTGDYGYTF
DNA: TGTGCCAGCAGTCCCGGCTCAACAGGGGATTATGGCTACACCTTC

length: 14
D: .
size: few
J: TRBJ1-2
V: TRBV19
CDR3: CASSRAGSNYGYTF
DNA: TGTGCCAGTAGTCGAGCAGGGAGTAACTATGGCTACACCTTC